The 8 T cell receptor beta chains given below trace back to one sample, sequenced in a study of T cell clonality in common variable immunodeficiency. Assay used: immunoSEQ multiplex PCR; TCRdb lists only in-frame clones, some missing. Observed are over 50,000 clones, no singletons, with the top ten taking less than 4%. The sample consisted of peripheral blood mononuclear cells. Receptors originate from a person aged 18 to 70 in good health.

This clone was observed at least ten times. Coverage ceases 3 residues before the CDR3 finishes, and the germline J gene fills in the end. The chain has TRBV30 and TRBJ1-5; the D gene is possibly TRBD1 (5 bases). Between the trimmed V and J ends, which lost 1 base and 6 bases, there was a span of 13 bases. This CDR3 is built from 14 residues. Germline CDR1 GTSNPN, CDR2 SVGIG (reference sequence). The sequenced CDR3 bases are TGTGCCTGGAGTGAGGGAGGGGAGGCTCAGCCC. Its protein is CAWSEGGEAQP. The whole CDR3 reads CAWSEGGEAQPQHF.

This clone appeared many times. Read sequence stops 3 residues before the CDR3 end, and the germline J gene provides the missing end. The J gene is TRBJ2-7, the V gene TRBV6-4, with 7 bases matching TRBD1. V trimming: 6 bases; J trimming: 6 bases; junction bases outside the gene matches: 14. This CDR3 has 15 amino acids. From germline, CDR1 is MRHNA and CDR2 SNTAGT. The sequenced CDR3 bases are TGTGCCAGCAGGCCGACAGGGTCTGGCTGCGGCGAG. This encodes CASRPTGSGCGE. The entire CDR3 protein is CASRPTGSGCGEQYF.

This clone has at least ten counts. Coverage ceases 3 residues before the CDR3 finishes, and the germline J gene fills in the end. The rearrangement uses TRBV11-2 and TRBJ1-6; possible D gene TRBD1, 5 bases. This CDR3 comprises 14 residues. With 5 bases removed from V and 9 bases from J, the gap between germline ends came to 14 bases. Looked up from germline, CDR1 is SGHAT and CDR2 is FQNNGV. The CDR3 DNA, read in part, is TGTGCCAGCAGCCACGGGGGGTCTGGTTCACCC. Protein product: CASSHGGSGSP. The full CDR3 protein is CASSHGGSGSPLHF.

At least ten counts were recorded for this clone. The read terminates 3 residues before the CDR3 end, so the remaining end is supplied by the germline J gene. V gene TRBV7-3 combines with J gene TRBJ2-3; D possibly corresponds to TRBD2 (6 bases). The germline gives CDR1 SGHTA, CDR2 FQGTGA. V lost 5 bases and J 4 bases, leaving 10 bases between the germline ends. This CDR3 contains 13 residues. CDR3 DNA, as far as it was read: TGTGCCAGCAGCCACGGGACTTCAGATACG. Translating it yields CASSHGTSDT. The whole CDR3 sequence is CASSHGTSDTQYF.

This clone was seen more than once but under ten times. The read ends 3 residues before the CDR3 terminus; that terminus is restored from the germline J gene. The chain combines TRBV5-1 with TRBJ2-7; 11 bases match TRBD1. The germline V gene has CDR1 SGHRS and CDR2 YFSETQ. The CDR3 consists of 14 residues. The V and J ends lost 2 bases and 6 bases, in that order; junction bases with no gene match: 4. Partial CDR3 DNA: TGCGCCAGCAGCTTAGGACAGGGGGCGGCCGAG. Translation: CASSLGQGAAE. The whole CDR3 region reads CASSLGQGAAEQYF. The variable domain in full, completed from reference TRBV5-1 and TRBJ2-7, reads KAGVTQTPRYLIKTRGQQVTLSCSPISGHRSVSWYQQTPGQGLQFLFEYFSETQRNKGNFPGRFSGRQFSNSRSEMNVSTLELGDSALYLCASSLGQGAAEQYFGPGTRLTVT.

This clone has only a few counts. The read ends 3 residues before the CDR3 terminus; that terminus is restored from the germline J gene. The rearrangement uses TRBV7-9 and TRBJ1-2; D unclear. V lost 1 base and J 4 bases, leaving 10 bases between the germline ends. This CDR3 comprises 14 residues. Germline V lookup: CDR1 SEHNR, CDR2 FQNEAQ (reference sequence). The CDR3 reads CASSLVPGSYGYTF. The part of the CDR3 DNA that was read is TGTGCCAGCAGCTTAGTGCCGGGGTCCTATGGC.

Ten or more counts support this clone. The DNA ends 3 residues before the CDR3 does, and the rest of the CDR3 is filled in from the germline J gene. The rearrangement links TRBV12-3 or TRBV12-4 to TRBJ2-3; no clear D gene. The V end was cut by 4 bases, the J end by 0 bases, with 5 bases between. CDR3 length equals 13 residues. CDR3 residues: CASSSGSTDTQYF. The CDR3 bases that were read are TGTGCCAGCAGTTCCGGGAGCACAGATACG.

A remark on this clone: A far larger clone is one nucleotide away, so this likely arose from a read error. From the germline J gene comes the end of the CDR3, since the read stops 3 residues before it. The V gene is TRBV30, the J gene TRBJ2-3; TRBD1 matches at 10 bases. Germline assignment: CDR1 GTSNPN and CDR2 SVGIG (reference sequence). The ends lost 7 bases at V and 2 bases at J; junction bases unmatched: 12. This CDR3 is built from 16 residues. The CDR3 sequence is CALSARDRGSTDTQYF. Partial CDR3 DNA: TGTGCCTTGAGCGCCCGGGACAGGGGATCCACAGATACG.